A selection of T cell receptor beta chains follows, all from one sample in a study of blood T cell repertoires in COVID-19. The method was immunoSEQ multiplex PCR; TCRdb's version includes in-frame clones alone and lacks a portion of them. The sample consists of about 170,000 clones, over 70% of them appearing once. The sample taken for sequencing was PBMCs or T cells enriched from blood (not recorded which). Receptors were obtained from a woman aged 50 to 65 in a cohort exposed to, infected with or recovered from COVID-19 (not recorded which). CDR3s include the opening cysteine and the closing phenylalanine or tryptophan. A D gene is named only where the DNA matches it firmly. Where a row states a size, it is once, few, many or the class of an expanded clone; other rows omit it.

j_call v_call d_call clone_size cdr3_aa cdr3_nt
TRBJ1-2 TRBV2 TRBD1 NA CASRDRGDYGYTF TGTGCCAGCAGAGACAGGGGGGACTATGGCTACACCTTC
TRBJ1-6 TRBV5-4 TRBD1 NA CASSLEGDSNNSPLHF TGTGCCAGCAGCTTGGAGGGGGACAGCAATAATTCACCCCTCCACTTT
TRBJ2-1 TRBV5-5 NA NA CASSLASAERSQEQFF TGTGCCAGCAGCTTGGCCTCGGCCGAGAGGTCGCAGGAGCAGTTCTTC
TRBJ2-4 TRBV3-1/TRBV3-2 NA NA CASSPLGLAKNIQYF TGTGCCAGCAGCCCCCTGGGACTAGCCAAAAACATTCAGTACTTC
TRBJ2-3 TRBV6-1 TRBD1 NA CASSELTGFPASRSTDTQYF TGTGCCAGCAGTGAGCTGACAGGGTTTCCTGCCTCTCGTAGCACAGATACGCAGTATTTT
TRBJ2-2 TRBV15 NA once CATSSGRGIAAWELFF TGTGCCACCAGCAGCGGTCGGGGAATCGCAGCTTGGGAGCTGTTTTTT
TRBJ2-7 TRBV7-2 TRBD1 NA CASSSTGGYEQYF TGTGCCAGCAGCTCGACAGGGGGCTACGAGCAGTACTTC
TRBJ2-5 TRBV3-1/TRBV3-2 TRBD2 NA CASSPYPLAGEETQYF TGTGCCAGCAGCCCCTACCCTTTGGCGGGGGAAGAGACCCAGTACTTC
TRBJ1-5 TRBV7-2 NA NA CASSLDPTNQPQHF TGTGCCAGCAGCTTAGACCCAACAAATCAGCCCCAGCATTTT
TRBJ1-2 TRBV4-3 NA NA CASSQDGGGAYGYTF TGCGCCAGCAGCCAAGATGGGGGGGGCGCCTATGGCTACACCTTC
TRBJ1-2 TRBV28 NA NA CASRLTLDGYTF TGTGCCAGCAGGCTGACCCTAGATGGCTACACCTTC
TRBJ2-1 TRBV7-3 TRBD1 NA CASSPTGTGTYNEQFF TGTGCCAGCAGTCCTACCGGGACAGGGACCTACAATGAGCAGTTCTTC
TRBJ1-5 TRBV5-1 NA NA CASSPGGASNQPQHF TGCGCCAGCAGCCCCGGTGGGGCTAGCAATCAGCCCCAGCATTTT
TRBJ1-1 TRBV10-3 NA NA CAISFRGTEAFF TGTGCCATCAGTTTCAGGGGCACTGAAGCTTTCTTT
TRBJ2-7 TRBV5-5 TRBD2 NA CASSFVAGEPYEQYF TGTGCCAGCAGCTTTGTAGCGGGAGAACCCTACGAGCAGTACTTC
TRBJ2-5 TRBV11-2 NA NA CASSLVREIQETQYF TGTGCCAGCAGCTTAGTCCGGGAAATCCAAGAGACCCAGTACTTC
TRBJ2-1 TRBV2 TRBD2 NA CASSFGLAGVSEQFF TGTGCCAGCAGTTTCGGACTAGCGGGAGTATCTGAGCAGTTCTTC